Shown below are 9 T cell receptor beta chains from a single sample sequenced in a study of T-cell memory formation after mild COVID-19. TCRdb fed the 5' RACE reads into MiXCR, producing one record per CDR3 protein. The sample yields just over 350,000 distinct CDR3 sequences, over 13% seen once. Sequencing was carried out using PBMCs or a T cell subset sorted from them (not recorded which). These receptors all stem from a man younger than 30 who had mild COVID-19 (a few samples of this study predate the infection). Cell type and time point are not known.

V is TRBV28 and J is TRBJ1-2; no clear D gene. The CDR3 is made up of 12 amino acids. CDR1 and CDR2 (germline): MDHEN, SYDVKM. Trimming removed 6 bases from V and 7 bases from J, with 12 bases in between. CDR3 nucleotides: TGTGCCAGCAGCGTCCCGGGATCTGGCTACACCTTC. It specifies CASSVPGSGYTF.

The rearrangement links TRBV5-1 to TRBJ2-1, with 9 nucleotides matching TRBD2. With 7 bases clipped from V and 6 bases from J, the junction kept 11 bases outside the gene matches. Per germline, CDR1 SGHRS and CDR2 YFSETQ. The CDR3 length is 15 residues. The CDR3 region has the DNA TGCGCCAGCTCTGGGTCTGCGGGGGGGCCCAATGAGCAGTTCTTC. Amino acid sequence: CASSGSAGGPNEQFF.

Ten or more counts support this clonotype. The chain is built from TRBV13 and TRBJ1-6; tentatively, D is TRBD1 (5 bases). Trimming cost V 2 bases and J 7 bases, with 9 bases left between them. This CDR3 is 14 amino acids long. Per the germline V gene, CDR1 is PRHDT and CDR2 is FYEKMQ (reference sequence). The DNA of the CDR3 is TGTGCCAGCAGCTTACAGGGACGGAATTCACCCCTCCACTTT. Translation gives CASSLQGRNSPLHF. Filled out from reference TRBV13 and TRBJ1-6, the complete variable domain reads AAGVIQSPRHLIKEKRETATLKCYPIPRHDTVYWYQQGPGQDPQFLISFYEKMQSDKGSIPDRFSAQQFSDYHSELNMSSLELGDSALYFCASSLQGRNSPLHFGNGTRLTVT.

This clonotype was detected a few times. This chain joins TRBV5-4 and TRBJ1-1; D is uncertain. Germline V CDR1 and CDR2: SGHNT, YYREEE (reference sequence). CDR3 length: 12 residues. V gave up 2 bases and J gave up 8 bases, with 10 bases separating them. This CDR3 is CASSLEAGEAFF. The CDR3, as DNA: TGTGCCAGCAGCTTAGAGGCGGGAGAAGCTTTCTTT. The full variable domain, rest sourced from reference TRBV5-4 and TRBJ1-1, is ETGVTQSPTHLIKTRGQQVTLRCSSQSGHNTVSWYQQALGQGPQFIFQYYREEENGRGNFPPRFSGLQFPNYSSELNVNALELDDSALYLCASSLEAGEAFFGQGTRLTVV.

In this sample, this clonotype turned up a few times. V gene TRBV7-3 combines with J gene TRBJ2-3; TRBD1 matches 7 bases. Per the germline V gene, CDR1 is SGHTA and CDR2 is FQGTGA. CDR3 length equals 15 residues. V was pared by 3 bases and J by 2 bases, with 5 bases of the junction left unmatched. The CDR3 nucleotides are TGTGCCAGCAGCTTTCAAGGGGGCAACACAGATACGCAGTATTTT. Protein: CASSFQGGNTDTQYF.

The V gene is TRBV20-1, the J gene TRBJ2-5, with TRBD2 identical over 9 bases. The germline V gene encodes CDR1 DFQATT and CDR2 SNEGSKA (reference sequence). The CDR3 sequence is 15 residues long. With 0 bases clipped from V and 5 bases from J, the junction kept 7 bases outside the gene matches. CDR3 region: CSARDLAGYRETQYF. CDR3 sequence (DNA): TGCAGTGCTAGAGATCTAGCGGGGTACCGTGAGACCCAGTACTTC.

This clonotype was picked up one time. This rearrangement joins TRBV2 to TRBJ1-1; D unresolved. Trimming stripped 4 bases from V and 5 bases from J, with 11 bases between. Germline V gene data show CDR1 as SNHLY and CDR2 as FYNNEI. The CDR3 spans 13 residues. The CDR3 sequence is CASSVEEATEAFF. CDR3 bases: TGTGCCAGCAGTGTAGAGGAGGCAACTGAAGCTTTCTTT.

This clonotype was detected a few times. The gene calls are TRBV10-1 and TRBJ2-1, with D perhaps TRBD2 (6 bases). The CDR3 covers 13 residues. Germline V gene data show CDR1 as WNHNN and CDR2 as SYGVQD (reference sequence). V lost 2 bases to trimming and J lost 6 bases, with 8 bases between them. The CDR3, as DNA: TGCGCCAGCAGTGAGGGAGGGTTCAATGAGCAGTTCTTC. It encodes CASSEGGFNEQFF.

The rearrangement uses TRBV5-1 and TRBJ2-3; no clear D. Germline V gene lookup returns CDR1 SGHRS and CDR2 YFSETQ. V was clipped by 2 bases and J by 6 bases, with 13 bases between them. This CDR3 is 14 amino acids long. DNA of the CDR3: TGCGCCAGCAGCTTTGTCGACCCCCGGGATACGCAGTATTTT. Translated, it gives CASSFVDPRDTQYF.